The T cell receptor (beta chain) described here comes from a study of cytomegalovirus exposure and HLA in healthy donors. Across the study: Sequencing of approximately 190 million T cells in an earlier analysis found 95 million to 120 million unique TCR beta sequences. Findings of the study overall: In a later analysis, DRB1 alleles had the most associated TCRs; HLA-C alleles the fewest. Several of the most significant clusters were apparently associated with common viral pathogens in a later analysis.

Vbeta (60) and Jbeta (13) primers were used in the PCR. Only in-frame clones appear in the TCRdb table, and some are missing; sequencing was by immunoSEQ multiplex PCR. The sample shows 200,000 or so clones, approximately 78% of them seen only once. About this clone itself: What it binds is unknown.

The CDR3 is 16 residues long. From germline, CDR1 is LNHDA and CDR2 SQIVND (reference sequence). The trim removed 6 bases at V and 5 bases at J, leaving 11 bases unmatched. The V gene is TRBV19, the J gene TRBJ2-1; TRBD2 agrees at 9 bases. The source is a woman aged 40 to 49 in good health and CMV-seronegative. Material for sequencing was PBMCs. CDR3 sequence reads: CASSDHAGTSNNEQFF. The CDR3 region has the DNA TGTGCCAGTAGCGATCATGCCGGGACTAGCAACAATGAGCAGTTCTTC.